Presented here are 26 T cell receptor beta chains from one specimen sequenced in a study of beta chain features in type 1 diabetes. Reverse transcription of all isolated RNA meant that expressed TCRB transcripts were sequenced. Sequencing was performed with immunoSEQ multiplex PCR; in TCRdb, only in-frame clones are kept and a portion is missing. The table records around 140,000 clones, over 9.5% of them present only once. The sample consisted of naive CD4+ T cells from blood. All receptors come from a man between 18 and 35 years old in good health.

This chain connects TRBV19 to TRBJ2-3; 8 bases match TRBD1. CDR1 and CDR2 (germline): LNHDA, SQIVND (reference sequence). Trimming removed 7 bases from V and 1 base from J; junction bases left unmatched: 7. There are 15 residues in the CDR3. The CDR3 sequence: CASKDRVFGTDTQYF. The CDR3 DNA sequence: TGTGCCAGTAAGGACAGGGTTTTCGGCACAGATACGCAGTATTTT.

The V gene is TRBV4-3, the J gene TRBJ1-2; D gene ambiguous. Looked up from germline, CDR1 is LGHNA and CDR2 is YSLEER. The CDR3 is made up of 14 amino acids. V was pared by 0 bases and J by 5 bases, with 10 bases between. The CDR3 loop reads CASSQDGGLYGYTF. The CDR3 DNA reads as TGCGCCAGCAGCCAAGACGGAGGATTATATGGCTACACCTTC.

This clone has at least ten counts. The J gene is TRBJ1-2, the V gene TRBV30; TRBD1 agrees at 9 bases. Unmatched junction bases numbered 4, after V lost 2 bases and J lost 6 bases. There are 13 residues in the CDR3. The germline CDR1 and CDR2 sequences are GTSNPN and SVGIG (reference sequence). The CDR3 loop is CAWSHRGRDGYTF. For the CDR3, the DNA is TGTGCCTGGAGTCACAGGGGGCGGGATGGCTACACCTTC.

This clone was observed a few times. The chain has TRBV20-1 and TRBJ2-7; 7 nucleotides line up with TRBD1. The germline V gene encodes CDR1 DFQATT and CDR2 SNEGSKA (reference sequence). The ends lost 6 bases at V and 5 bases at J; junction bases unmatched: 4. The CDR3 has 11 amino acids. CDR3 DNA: TGCAGTGCCCACGGACAGGACGAGCAGTACTTC. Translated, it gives CSAHGQDEQYF.

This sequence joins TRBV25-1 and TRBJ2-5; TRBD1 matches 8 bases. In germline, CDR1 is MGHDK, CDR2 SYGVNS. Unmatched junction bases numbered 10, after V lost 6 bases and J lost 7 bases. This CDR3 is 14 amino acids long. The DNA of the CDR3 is TGTGCCAGCAGCCCCCGGACAGGGTCCGGGACCCAGTACTTC. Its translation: CASSPRTGSGTQYF.

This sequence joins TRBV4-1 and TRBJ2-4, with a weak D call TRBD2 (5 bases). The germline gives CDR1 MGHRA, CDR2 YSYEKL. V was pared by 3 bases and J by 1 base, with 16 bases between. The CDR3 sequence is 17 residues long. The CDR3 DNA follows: TGCGCCAGCAGCCACAAGACCGGGGAGAGGGCCAAAAACATTCAGTACTTC. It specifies CASSHKTGERAKNIQYF.

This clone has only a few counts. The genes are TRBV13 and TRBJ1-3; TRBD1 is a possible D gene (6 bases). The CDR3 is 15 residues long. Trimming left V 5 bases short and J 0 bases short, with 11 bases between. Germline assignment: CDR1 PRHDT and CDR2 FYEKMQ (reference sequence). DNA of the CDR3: TGTGCCAGCAGCCCGGACAGAGCCTCTGGAAACACCATATATTTT. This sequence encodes CASSPDRASGNTIYF.

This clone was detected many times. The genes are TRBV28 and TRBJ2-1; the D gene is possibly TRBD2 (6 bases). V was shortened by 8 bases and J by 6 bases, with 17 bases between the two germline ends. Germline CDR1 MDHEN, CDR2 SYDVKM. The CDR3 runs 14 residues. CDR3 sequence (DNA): TGTGCCAGCTACTCCCCGGGCGGGGCCAATGAGCAGTTCTTC. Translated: CASYSPGGANEQFF.

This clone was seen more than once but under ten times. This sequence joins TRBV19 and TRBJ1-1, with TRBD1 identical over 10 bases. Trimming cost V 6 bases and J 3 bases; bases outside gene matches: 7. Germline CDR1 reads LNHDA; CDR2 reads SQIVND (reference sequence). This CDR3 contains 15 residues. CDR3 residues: CASSRWGTGDTEAFF. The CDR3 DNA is TGTGCCAGTAGCCGCTGGGGGACAGGGGACACTGAAGCTTTCTTT.

The CDR3 bases are TGTGCCAGCAGTGGGACTAGCGGGACCCAAGAGACCCAGTACTTC. Translating gives CASSGTSGTQETQYF. The gene calls are TRBV6-1 and TRBJ2-5, with 12 bases that match TRBD2. Unmatched junction bases numbered 1, after V lost 4 bases and J lost 1 base. This CDR3 spans 15 amino acids. Germline V gives CDR1 MNHNS, CDR2 SASEGT.

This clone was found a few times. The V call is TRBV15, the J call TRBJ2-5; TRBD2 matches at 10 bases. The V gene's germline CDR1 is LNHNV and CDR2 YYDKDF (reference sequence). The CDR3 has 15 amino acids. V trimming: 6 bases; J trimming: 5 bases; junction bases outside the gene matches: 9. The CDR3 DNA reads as TGTGCCACCAGTAAAATAGCGGGGGGCCTGGAGACCCAGTACTTC. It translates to CATSKIAGGLETQYF.

CDR3 nucleotide sequence: TGTGCCAGCTCACCACCGACAGGGGGCAGCACCGGGGAGCTGTTTTTT. As protein: CASSPPTGGSTGELFF. The rearrangement links TRBV18 to TRBJ2-2, with 10 bases aligning to TRBD1. Germline trimming cut 0 bases from V and 4 bases from J; bases unmatched to any gene: 2. This CDR3 is 16 amino acids long. CDR1 and CDR2 (germline): KGHSH, LQKENI.

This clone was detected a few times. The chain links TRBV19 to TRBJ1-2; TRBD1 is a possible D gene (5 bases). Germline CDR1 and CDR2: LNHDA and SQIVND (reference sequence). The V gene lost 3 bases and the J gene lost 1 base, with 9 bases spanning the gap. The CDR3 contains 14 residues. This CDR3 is CASSIFDSNYGYTF. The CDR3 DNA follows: TGTGCCAGTAGTATTTTTGACAGTAACTATGGCTACACCTTC.

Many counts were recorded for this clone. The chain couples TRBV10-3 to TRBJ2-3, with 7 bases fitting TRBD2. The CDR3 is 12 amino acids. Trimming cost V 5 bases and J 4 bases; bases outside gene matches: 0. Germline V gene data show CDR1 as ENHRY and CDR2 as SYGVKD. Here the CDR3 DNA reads TGTGCCATCAGTCGGGGGGCAGATACGCAGTATTTT. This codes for CAISRGADTQYF.

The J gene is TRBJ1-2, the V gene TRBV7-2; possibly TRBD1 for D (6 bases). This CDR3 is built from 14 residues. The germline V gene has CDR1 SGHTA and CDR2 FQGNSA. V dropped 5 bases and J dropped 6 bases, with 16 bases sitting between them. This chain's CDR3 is CASSPNQGGNGYTF. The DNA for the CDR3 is TGTGCCAGCAGCCCAAACCAAGGGGGTAATGGCTACACCTTC.

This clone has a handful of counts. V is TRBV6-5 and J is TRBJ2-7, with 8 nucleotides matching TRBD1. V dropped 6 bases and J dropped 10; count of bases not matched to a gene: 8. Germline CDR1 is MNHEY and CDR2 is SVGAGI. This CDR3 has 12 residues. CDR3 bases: TGTGCCAGCAGCCTGGCCAGGGGGCAACAGTACTTC. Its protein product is CASSLARGQQYF.

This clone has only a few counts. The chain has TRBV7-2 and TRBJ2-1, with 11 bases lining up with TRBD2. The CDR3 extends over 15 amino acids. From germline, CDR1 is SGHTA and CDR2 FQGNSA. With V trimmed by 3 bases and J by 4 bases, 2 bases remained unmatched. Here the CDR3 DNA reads TGTGCCAGCAGCTTTCGGACTAGCGGGTACAATGAGCAGTTCTTC. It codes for CASSFRTSGYNEQFF.

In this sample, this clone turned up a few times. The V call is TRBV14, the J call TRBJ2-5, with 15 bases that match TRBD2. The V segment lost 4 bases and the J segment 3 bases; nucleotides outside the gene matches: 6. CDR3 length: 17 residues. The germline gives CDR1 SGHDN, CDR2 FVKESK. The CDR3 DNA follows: TGTGCCAGCAGCCCTGGACTAGCGGGGGGGATGGAAGAGACCCAGTACTTC. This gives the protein CASSPGLAGGMEETQYF.

This chain's CDR3 is CASSPGQGRAYGYTF. CDR3 in DNA: TGTGCCAGCTCTCCAGGACAGGGAAGGGCCTATGGCTACACCTTC. The chain is built from TRBV18 and TRBJ1-2; the match to TRBD1 covers 8 bases. The CDR3 runs to 15 residues. V lost 6 bases, J lost 4 bases, and 10 bases stayed unmatched. Germline loops: CDR1 KGHSH, CDR2 LQKENI.

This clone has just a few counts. The CDR3 sequence is CASSPPGAGNTIYF. The CDR3 DNA reads as TGTGCCAGCTCACCCCCGGGAGCTGGAAACACCATATATTTT. The V call is TRBV18, the J call TRBJ1-3; D is ambiguous. V gave up 3 bases and J gave up 2 bases, with 8 bases separating them. From germline, CDR1 is KGHSH and CDR2 LQKENI. The CDR3 spans 14 residues.

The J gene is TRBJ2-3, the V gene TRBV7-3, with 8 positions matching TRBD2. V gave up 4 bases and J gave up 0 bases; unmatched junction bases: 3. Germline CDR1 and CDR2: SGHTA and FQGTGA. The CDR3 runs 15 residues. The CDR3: CASSSRGGSTDTQYF. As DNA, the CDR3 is TGTGCCAGCAGCTCTCGGGGGGGGAGCACAGATACGCAGTATTTT.

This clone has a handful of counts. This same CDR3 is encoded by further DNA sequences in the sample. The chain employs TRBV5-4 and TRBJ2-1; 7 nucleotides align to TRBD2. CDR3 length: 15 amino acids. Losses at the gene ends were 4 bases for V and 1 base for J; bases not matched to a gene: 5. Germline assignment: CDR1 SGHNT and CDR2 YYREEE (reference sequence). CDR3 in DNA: TGTGCCAGCAGCCCTGGGGGGGGGTCCTACAATGAGCAGTTCTTC. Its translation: CASSPGGGSYNEQFF.

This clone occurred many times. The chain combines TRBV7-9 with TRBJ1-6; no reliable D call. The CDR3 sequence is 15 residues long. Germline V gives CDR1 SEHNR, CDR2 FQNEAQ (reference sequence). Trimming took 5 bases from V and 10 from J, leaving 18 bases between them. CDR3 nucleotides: TGTGCCAGCAGCCTTCAGGCCCCGAAAGAATCACCCCTCCACTTT. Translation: CASSLQAPKESPLHF. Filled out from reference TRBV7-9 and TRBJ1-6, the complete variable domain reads DTGVSQNPRHKITKRGQNVTFRCDPISEHNRLYWYRQTLGQGPEFLTYFQNEAQLEKSRLLSDRFSAERPKGSFSTLEIQRTEQGDSAMYLCASSLQAPKESPLHFGNGTRLTVT.

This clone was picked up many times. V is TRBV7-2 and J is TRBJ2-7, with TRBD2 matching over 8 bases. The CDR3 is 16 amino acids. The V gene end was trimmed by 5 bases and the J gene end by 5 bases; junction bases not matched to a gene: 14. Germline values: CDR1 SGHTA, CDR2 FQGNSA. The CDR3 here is CASSRTLAGSPHEQYF. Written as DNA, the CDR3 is TGTGCCAGCAGCCGCACCTTAGCGGGGAGCCCCCACGAGCAGTACTTC.

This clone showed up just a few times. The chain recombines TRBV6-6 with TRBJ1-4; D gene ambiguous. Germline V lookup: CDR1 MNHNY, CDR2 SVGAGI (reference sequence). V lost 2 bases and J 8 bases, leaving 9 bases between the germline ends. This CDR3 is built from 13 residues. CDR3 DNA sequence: TGTGCCAGCAGTTACCGTGAGGGAGAAAAACTGTTTTTT. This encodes CASSYREGEKLFF.

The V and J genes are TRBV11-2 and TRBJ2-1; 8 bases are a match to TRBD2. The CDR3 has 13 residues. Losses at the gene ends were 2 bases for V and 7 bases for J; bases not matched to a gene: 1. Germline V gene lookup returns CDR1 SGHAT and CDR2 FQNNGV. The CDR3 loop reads CASSLSGGNEQFF. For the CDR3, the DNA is TGTGCCAGCAGCTTAAGCGGGGGTAATGAGCAGTTCTTC.